The present TCR beta chain was sequenced within a study of breast tumors, draining lymph nodes, adjacent tissues. Study findings and constraints: Compared with lymph nodes, tumors were less diverse; compared with nontumor tissue, more.

In this sample, this clonotype turned up many times. The antigen is not known. CDR3 size: 16 residues. V dropped 3 bases and J dropped 4 bases, with 19 bases sitting between them. Per the germline V gene, CDR1 is KGHSH and CDR2 is LQKENI. TCRdb processed the multiplex PCR reads anew with MiXCR; each CDR3 protein has one entry. The sample includes about 110,000 distinct CDR3 sequences, more than 25% of them seen just once. Axillary draining lymph nodes of breast cancer patients supplied the node samples. V gene TRBV18 combines with J gene TRBJ2-7, with D unresolved. Sample: axillary lymph node tissue. This receptor was taken from a female donor with breast cancer. Some clones in this sample may be carry-over from other donors' samples. CDR3 loop: CASSPASVADIYEQYF. The CDR3 DNA sequence: TGTGCCAGCTCACCCGCAAGTGTGGCAGACATTTACGAGCAGTACTTC. Complete variable domain (other parts from reference TRBV18 and TRBJ2-7): NAGVMQNPRHLVRRRGQEARLRCSPMKGHSHVYWYRQLPEEGLKFMVYLQKENIIDESGMPKERFSAEFPKEGPSILRIQQVVRGDSAAYFCASSPASVADIYEQYFGPGTRLTVT.